Below, 29 T cell receptor beta chains from the same sample are listed, as sequenced in a study of T cell responses to AZD1222 COVID-19 vaccine (dated by TCRdb to the early 2020s). The method was the immunoSEQ multiplex PCR assay. In TCRdb, the immuneACCESS table is reduced to in-frame sequences with V and J assigned. These tables do not hold every clone; where another copy was compared, an unresolved V gene accounts for under half, and the others remain unexplained. The sample table contains a few hundred thousand clones; only one count was recorded for 90% to 95% of them. Around 0.57% of the sample is taken by the ten largest. The sample's time point label is to be understood as: baseline before first vaccination. Sequencing used peripheral blood, obtained on day 0 of AZD1222 vaccination. The receptors were gathered from an adult in good health.

This sequence joins TRBV6-5 and TRBJ1-2, with D perhaps matching TRBD1 (6 bases). V lost 6 bases and J 2 bases, leaving 16 bases between the germline ends. The germline CDR1 and CDR2 sequences are MNHEY and SVGAGI. This CDR3 is built from 15 residues. The DNA for the CDR3 is TGTGCCAGCAGCTCCCAGGTGGGGGGCAACTATGGCTACACCTTC. Protein: CASSSQVGGNYGYTF.

The chain combines TRBV29-1 with TRBJ2-1, with unresolved D. V lost 7 bases, J lost 9 bases, and 19 bases lay in between. Germline V gene sequence: CDR1 SQVTM, CDR2 ANQGSEA. The CDR3 extends over 13 amino acids. In DNA, the CDR3 is TGCAGCGCCAAAGTGACGGCTCGGATTGAGCAGTTCTTC. This codes for CSAKVTARIEQFF.

The chain uses TRBV19 and TRBJ1-6; TRBD1 might be the D (6 bases). Trimming stripped 1 base from V and 6 bases from J, with 10 bases between. The CDR3 is 15 residues long. Per germline, CDR1 LNHDA and CDR2 SQIVND (reference sequence). CDR3 protein: CASSIGTEVNSPLHF. CDR3 coding DNA: TGTGCCAGTAGTATAGGGACAGAAGTTAATTCACCCCTCCACTTT.

This chain links TRBV6-5 with TRBJ1-1; a possible D gene is TRBD1 (5 bases). The CDR3 has 13 residues. CDR1 is MNHEY, CDR2 SVGAGI, per germline. Trimming removed 5 bases from V and 4 bases from J, with 11 bases in between. The CDR3 DNA reads as TGTGCCAGCAGTAAGCCGGGGGGCACTGAAGCTTTCTTT. Encoded protein: CASSKPGGTEAFF.

The rearrangement uses TRBV28 and TRBJ2-7; 11 bases map to TRBD2. The CDR3 is made up of 14 amino acids. Unmatched junction bases numbered 0, after V lost 2 bases and J lost 3 bases. CDR1 MDHEN and CDR2 SYDVKM come from the germline V gene. CDR3 in DNA: TGTGCCAGCAGTTTAACTAGCGGGGGCTACGAGCAGTACTTC. Its translation is CASSLTSGGYEQYF.

The chain joins TRBV10-2 to TRBJ2-1; possibly TRBD2 for D (5 bases). Trimming shortened V by 6 bases and J by 2 bases, and 14 bases separated the two germline ends. This CDR3 region has 15 residues. Germline V gene data show CDR1 as WSHSY and CDR2 as SAAADI. CDR3 loop: CASSPGRGAYNEQFF. DNA of the CDR3: TGCGCCAGCAGCCCTGGTCGGGGAGCCTACAATGAGCAGTTCTTC.

The chain combines TRBV27 with TRBJ2-7; D possibly corresponds to TRBD2 (5 bases). V was cut by 6 bases and J by 0 bases, with 15 bases left in between. CDR1 is MNHEY, CDR2 SMNVEV, per germline (reference sequence). The CDR3 covers 15 residues. In DNA, the CDR3 is TGTGCCAGCAGAGAACTAGGCGCGATCTCCTACGAGCAGTACTTC. Protein product: CASRELGAISYEQYF.

This rearrangement joins TRBV3-1 (or the pseudogene TRBV3-2) to TRBJ2-7; possible D gene TRBD2, 5 bases. Germline CDR1 is LGHDT and CDR2 is YNNKEL (reference sequence). The CDR3 is 15 residues long. V gave up 5 bases and J gave up 1 base, with 15 bases separating them. CDR3 protein: CASSFGRTGSYEQYF. The CDR3 nucleotides are TGTGCCAGCAGCTTTGGTCGGACTGGTTCCTACGAGCAGTACTTC.

This sequence joins TRBV2 and TRBJ2-7; 7 bases are shared with TRBD1. Germline CDR1 reads SNHLY; CDR2 reads FYNNEI. V gave up 6 bases and J gave up 3 bases; unmatched junction bases: 2. CDR3 length equals 12 residues. The CDR3 protein is CASSGQVYEQYF. In DNA, the CDR3 is TGTGCCAGCAGCGGACAGGTCTACGAGCAGTACTTC.

The chain is built from TRBV29-1 and TRBJ2-4, with D possibly being TRBD2 (6 bases). The germline CDR1 and CDR2 sequences are SQVTM and ANQGSEA. V was cut by 0 bases and J by 1 base, with 16 bases left in between. The CDR3 has 17 residues. CDR3 amino acids: CSVEDRRAVGAKNIQYF. CDR3 DNA sequence: TGCAGCGTTGAAGATCGGAGGGCGGTTGGGGCCAAAAACATTCAGTACTTC.

This sequence joins TRBV4-3 and TRBJ1-6, with a possible D match to TRBD1 (5 bases). CDR3 size: 15 residues. The germline CDR1 and CDR2 sequences are LGHNA and YSLEER. V shed 0 bases and J shed 8 bases, with 11 bases lying between them. CDR3 protein: CASSQEWGRDSPLHF. CDR3 DNA sequence: TGCGCCAGCAGCCAAGAATGGGGGAGAGATTCACCCCTCCACTTT.

This chain connects TRBV28 to TRBJ2-5, with D possibly called TRBD1 or TRBD2 (5 bases each). Germline V gene lookup returns CDR1 MDHEN and CDR2 SYDVKM. V lost 2 bases and J 7 bases, leaving 11 bases between the germline ends. The CDR3 is 13 residues long. The CDR3 loop reads CASSLGGVWTQYF. CDR3 DNA: TGTGCCAGCAGTTTAGGGGGTGTATGGACCCAGTACTTC. Together with reference TRBV28 and TRBJ2-5, the CDR3 gives the full variable domain: DVKVTQSSRYLVKRTGEKVFLECVQDMDHENMFWYRQDPGLGLRLIYFSYDVKMKEKGDIPEGYSVSREKKERFSLILESASTNQTSMYLCASSLGGVWTQYFGPGTRLLVL.

This CDR3 is CASSLGVGNTEAFF. The CDR3 region has the DNA TGTGCCAGCAGCTTGGGGGTGGGGAACACTGAAGCTTTCTTT. The chain has TRBV7-3 and TRBJ1-1; D is possibly TRBD1 (5 bases). The V gene lost 3 bases and the J gene lost 1 base, with 9 bases spanning the gap. Germline values: CDR1 SGHTA, CDR2 FQGTGA. The CDR3 is made up of 14 amino acids.

This clone was seen once. The chain carries TRBV5-1 and TRBJ1-6; D call uncertain. V was cut by 1 base and J by 9 bases, with 11 bases left in between. The CDR3 consists of 14 residues. Germline CDR1 SGHRS, CDR2 YFSETQ. CDR3 residues: CASSLQQGGSPLHF. CDR3 bases: TGCGCCAGCAGCTTGCAACAAGGCGGTTCACCCCTCCACTTT.

The J gene is TRBJ2-3, the V gene TRBV19, with TRBD2 matching 8 bases. This CDR3 is built from 16 residues. The V gene's germline CDR1 is LNHDA and CDR2 SQIVND (reference sequence). Unmatched junction bases numbered 8, after V lost 3 bases and J lost 3 bases. CDR3 amino acids: CASSIRGGGKTDTQYF. The CDR3, as DNA: TGTGCCAGTAGTATCCGCGGCGGGGGGAAAACAGATACGCAGTATTTT.

The V gene is TRBV5-1, the J gene TRBJ2-7; the match to TRBD1 covers 11 bases. The ends lost 3 bases at V and 4 bases at J; junction bases unmatched: 3. Per the germline V gene, CDR1 is SGHRS and CDR2 is YFSETQ. CDR3 length: 14 residues. This CDR3 is CASSWTGGRYEQYF. For the CDR3, the DNA is TGCGCCAGCAGCTGGACAGGGGGCAGGTACGAGCAGTACTTC.

The rearrangement links TRBV19 to TRBJ1-3, with 9 nucleotides matching TRBD1. V gave up 5 bases and J gave up 0 bases; unmatched junction bases: 5. CDR3 length: 16 residues. The germline CDR1 and CDR2 sequences are LNHDA and SQIVND (reference sequence). The CDR3 bases are TGTGCCAGTAGTCCACAGACAGGGGGCTCTGGAAACACCATATATTTT. Translating gives CASSPQTGGSGNTIYF.

V is TRBV6-5 and J is TRBJ2-7; tentatively, D is TRBD1 (6 bases). The CDR3 length is 14 residues. CDR1 and CDR2 (germline): MNHEY, SVGAGI. Trimming pared 0 bases from V and 6 bases from J, leaving 12 bases between. This CDR3 reads CASSYSRDTPEQYF. CDR3 sequence (DNA): TGTGCCAGCAGTTACTCGAGGGACACCCCCGAGCAGTACTTC.

The genes are TRBV4-1 and TRBJ2-1, with 7 bases matching TRBD1. Germline V lookup: CDR1 MGHRA, CDR2 YSYEKL. The V segment lost 1 base and the J segment 12 bases; nucleotides outside the gene matches: 3. The CDR3 runs to 12 residues. DNA of the CDR3: TGCGCCAGCAGCCAAGTAGGGGGCAGGCAGTTCTTC. Residues: CASSQVGGRQFF.

J is TRBJ2-7 and V is TRBV5-8, with 9 bases that match TRBD1. Germline loops: CDR1 SGHTS, CDR2 YDEGEE. This CDR3 contains 17 residues. After removal of 1 base from V and 0 bases from J, the junction contained 8 bases not matched to a gene. In nucleotides, the CDR3 is TGTGCCAGCAGCTTGAGGGGGGGGACAGGGTTCTCCTACGAGCAGTACTTC. It yields the protein CASSLRGGTGFSYEQYF. The full variable domain, in which reference TRBV5-8 and TRBJ2-7 provide the parts outside the CDR3, is EAGVTQSPTHLIKTRGQQATLRCSPISGHTSVYWYQQALGLGLQFLLWYDEGEERNRGNFPPRFSGRQFPNYSSELNVNALELEDSALYLCASSLRGGTGFSYEQYFGPGTRLTVT.

The rearrangement joins TRBV29-1 to TRBJ2-3, with a tentative D call TRBD2 (5 bases). The CDR3 loop spans 16 amino acids. Trimming shortened V by 0 bases and J by 2 bases, and 15 bases separated the two germline ends. Looked up from germline, CDR1 is SQVTM and CDR2 is ANQGSEA. In DNA, the CDR3 is TGCAGCGTTGAAGATCAAGCTAGCCCACACACAGATACGCAGTATTTT. This encodes CSVEDQASPHTDTQYF.

The V and J genes are TRBV2 and TRBJ2-1, with 15 bases identical to TRBD2. The germline V gene has CDR1 SNHLY and CDR2 FYNNEI. The CDR3 totals 15 residues. V trimming: 3 bases; J trimming: 7 bases; junction bases outside the gene matches: 1. The CDR3 spells CASSEGLAGGNEQFF. CDR3 sequence (DNA): TGTGCCAGCAGTGAGGGACTAGCGGGAGGAAATGAGCAGTTCTTC.

This clone has only a few counts. This chain joins TRBV9 and TRBJ1-4; 10 bases match TRBD1. Germline assignment: CDR1 SGDLS and CDR2 YYNGEE. The length of the CDR3 is 15 residues. Losses at the gene ends were 4 bases for V and 7 bases for J; bases not matched to a gene: 7. As DNA, the CDR3 is TGTGCCAGCAGCTTTTTGGACAGGGGGGGTGAAAAACTGTTTTTT. This translates into CASSFLDRGGEKLFF. Based on the CDR3 plus reference TRBV9 and TRBJ1-4, the full variable domain is DSGVTQTPKHLITATGQRVTLRCSPRSGDLSVYWYQQSLDQGLQFLIQYYNGEERAKGNILERFSAQQFPDLHSELNLSSLELGDSALYFCASSFLDRGGEKLFFGSGTQLSVL.

This clone was seen a single time. The rearrangement joins TRBV18 to TRBJ2-5; possibly TRBD1 for D (6 bases). Germline V CDR1 and CDR2: KGHSH, LQKENI. The CDR3 contains 14 residues. V was shortened by 3 bases and J by 2 bases, with 10 bases between the two germline ends. CDR3 sequence reads: CASSPGTQQETQYF. The CDR3 region has the DNA TGTGCCAGCTCACCCGGGACACAACAAGAGACCCAGTACTTC.

V usage is TRBV11-3 and J usage is TRBJ2-5; 7 nucleotides line up with TRBD1. This CDR3 region has 13 residues. Germline CDR1 and CDR2: SGHNT and YENEEA. The trim removed 5 bases at V and 3 bases at J, leaving 3 bases unmatched. The CDR3 here is CASSTQGEETQYF. The CDR3 bases are TGTGCCAGCAGCACCCAGGGGGAAGAGACCCAGTACTTC.

J is TRBJ2-7 and V is TRBV3-1 (or the pseudogene TRBV3-2); tentative D call: TRBD2 (5 bases). The length of the CDR3 is 13 residues. V was clipped by 1 base and J by 2 bases, with 6 bases between them. Germline-derived CDR1 and CDR2 are LGHDT and YNNKEL (reference sequence). As DNA, the CDR3 is TGTGCCAGCAGCCAAGCGGGAACCTACGAGCAGTACTTC. Translated: CASSQAGTYEQYF.

The genes are TRBV18 and TRBJ1-1; D is unresolved. The CDR3 is 14 residues long. Germline V gene lookup returns CDR1 KGHSH and CDR2 LQKENI. Trimming removed 3 bases from V and 0 bases from J, with 8 bases in between. CDR3: CASSPNMVNTEAFF. For the CDR3, the DNA is TGTGCCAGCTCACCCAATATGGTGAACACTGAAGCTTTCTTT. Drawing the rest from reference TRBV18 and TRBJ1-1, the complete variable domain is NAGVMQNPRHLVRRRGQEARLRCSPMKGHSHVYWYRQLPEEGLKFMVYLQKENIIDESGMPKERFSAEFPKEGPSILRIQQVVRGDSAAYFCASSPNMVNTEAFFGQGTRLTVV.

This chain uses TRBV5-4 with TRBJ2-7; 9 nucleotides line up with TRBD1. The CDR3 runs to 15 residues. Trimming at V came to 6 bases and at J to 5 bases, leaving 12 bases not matched to a gene. Germline CDR1 and CDR2: SGHNT and YYREEE (reference sequence). CDR3 bases: TGTGCCAGCACGAGATCCCCGGACAGGGGACACGAGCAGTACTTC. Encoded protein: CASTRSPDRGHEQYF.

The chain recombines TRBV7-2 with TRBJ2-7; tentatively, D is TRBD1 (5 bases). Germline CDR1 reads SGHTA; CDR2 reads FQGNSA. CDR3 length equals 12 residues. The V gene lost 2 bases and the J gene lost 6 bases, with 8 bases spanning the gap. The CDR3 reads CASSLRGFEQYF. The CDR3 bases are TGTGCCAGCAGCTTAAGGGGATTCGAGCAGTACTTC.